A single T cell receptor beta chain is shown here with its context. Its antigen is still unknown. This sample is drawn from a study of T cell repertoires in cytomegalovirus infection. In the study overall: Matching HLA type, along with CMV infection, was indicated by public TCR beta signatures. The study's findings and limits: Identification of carriers of CMV plus the relevant HLA was achieved through cumulative public TCR beta family frequency. Predominance within the ex vivo response was attributable to HLA-C-restricted CMV-specific TCR beta clonotypes.

Each CDR3 protein is one row after TCRdb ran MiXCR on the reads. The profile covers roughly 600,000 distinct CDR3 sequences, with 20% to 25% appearing a single time and roughly 8% taken by the ten largest. V lost 1 base, J lost 3 bases, and 17 bases lay in between. Germline CDR1 reads SGHRS; CDR2 reads YFSETQ. CDR3 size: 16 residues. This chain joins TRBV5-1 and TRBJ2-7, with D possibly called TRBD1 or TRBD2 (7 bases each). The sequenced sample consisted of CD8+ T cells from PBMCs. This receptor was taken from a human donor in good health (CMV status not recorded). Some clones in this sample may be carry-over from other donors' samples. In nucleotides, the CDR3 is TGCGCCAGCAGCTTGATGGGAGGGACAGATTACTACGAGCAGTACTTC. It encodes CASSLMGGTDYYEQYF.